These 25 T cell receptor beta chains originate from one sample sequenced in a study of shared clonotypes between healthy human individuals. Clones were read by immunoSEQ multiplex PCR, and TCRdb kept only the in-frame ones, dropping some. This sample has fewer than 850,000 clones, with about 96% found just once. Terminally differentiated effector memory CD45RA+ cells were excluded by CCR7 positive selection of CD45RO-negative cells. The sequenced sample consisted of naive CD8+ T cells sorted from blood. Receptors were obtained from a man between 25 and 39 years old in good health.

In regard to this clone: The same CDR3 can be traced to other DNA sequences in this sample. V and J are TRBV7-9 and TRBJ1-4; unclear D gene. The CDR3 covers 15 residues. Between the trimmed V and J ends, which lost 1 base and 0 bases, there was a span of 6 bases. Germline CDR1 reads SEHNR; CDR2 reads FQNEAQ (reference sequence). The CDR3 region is CASSLGPATNEKLFF. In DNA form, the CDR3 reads TGTGCCAGCAGCTTAGGGCCGGCAACTAATGAAAAACTGTTTTTT.

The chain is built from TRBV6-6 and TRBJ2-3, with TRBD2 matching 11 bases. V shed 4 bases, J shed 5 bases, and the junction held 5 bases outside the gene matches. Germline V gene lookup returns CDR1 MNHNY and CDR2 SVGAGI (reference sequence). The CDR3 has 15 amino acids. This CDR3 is CASSFRLAGLDTQYF. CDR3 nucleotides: TGTGCCAGCAGTTTCCGACTAGCGGGACTAGATACGCAGTATTTT.

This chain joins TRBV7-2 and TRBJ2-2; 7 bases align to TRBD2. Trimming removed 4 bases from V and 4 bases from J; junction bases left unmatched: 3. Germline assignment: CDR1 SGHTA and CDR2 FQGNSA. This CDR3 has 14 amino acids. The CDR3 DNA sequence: TGTGCCAGCAGCTGGGACTACTCCACCGGGGAGCTGTTTTTT. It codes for CASSWDYSTGELFF. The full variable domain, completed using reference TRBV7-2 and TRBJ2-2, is GAGVSQSPSNKVTEKGKDVELRCDPISGHTALYWYRQSLGQGLEFLIYFQGNSAPDKSGLPSDRFSAERTGGSVSTLTIQRTQQEDSAVYLCASSWDYSTGELFFGEGSRLTVL.

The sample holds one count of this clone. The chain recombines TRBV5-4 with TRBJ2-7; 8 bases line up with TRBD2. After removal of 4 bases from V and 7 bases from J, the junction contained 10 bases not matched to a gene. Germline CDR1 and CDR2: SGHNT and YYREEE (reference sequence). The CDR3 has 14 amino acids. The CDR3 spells CASSRQAGAEEQYF. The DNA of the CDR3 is TGTGCCAGCAGCCGTCAAGCGGGAGCTGAGGAGCAGTACTTC.

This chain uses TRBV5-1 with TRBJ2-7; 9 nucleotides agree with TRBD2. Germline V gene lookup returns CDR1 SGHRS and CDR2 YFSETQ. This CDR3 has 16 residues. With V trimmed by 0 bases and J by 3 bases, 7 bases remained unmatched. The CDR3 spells CASSLGSSGTDYEQYF. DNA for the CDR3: TGCGCCAGCAGCTTGGGTTCTAGCGGGACCGACTACGAGCAGTACTTC.

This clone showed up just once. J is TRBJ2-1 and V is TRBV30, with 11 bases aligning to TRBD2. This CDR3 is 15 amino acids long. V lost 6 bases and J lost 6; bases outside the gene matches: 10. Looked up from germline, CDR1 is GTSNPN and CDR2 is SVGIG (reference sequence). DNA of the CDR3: TGTGCCTGCCAGAAGATTAGCGGGAGGGCCAATGAGCAGTTCTTC. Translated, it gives CACQKISGRANEQFF. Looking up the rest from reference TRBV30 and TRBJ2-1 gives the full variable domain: SQTIHQWPATLVQPVGSPLSLECTVEGTSNPNLYWYRQAAGRGLQLLFYSVGIGQISSEVPQNLSASRPQDRQFILSSKKLLLSDSGFYLCACQKISGRANEQFFGPGTRLTVL.

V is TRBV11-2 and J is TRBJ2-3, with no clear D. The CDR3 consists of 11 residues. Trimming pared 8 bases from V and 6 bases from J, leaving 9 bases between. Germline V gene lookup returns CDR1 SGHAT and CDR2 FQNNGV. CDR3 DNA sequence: TGTGCCAGCTTAAACTCGGATACGCAGTATTTT. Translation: CASLNSDTQYF.

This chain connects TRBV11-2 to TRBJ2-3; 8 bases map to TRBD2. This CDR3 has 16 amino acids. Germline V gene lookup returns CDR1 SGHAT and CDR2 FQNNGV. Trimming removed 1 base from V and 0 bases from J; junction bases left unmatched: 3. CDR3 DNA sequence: TGTGCCAGCAGCTTAGCTCCTAGCGGGAGCACAGATACGCAGTATTTT. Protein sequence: CASSLAPSGSTDTQYF.

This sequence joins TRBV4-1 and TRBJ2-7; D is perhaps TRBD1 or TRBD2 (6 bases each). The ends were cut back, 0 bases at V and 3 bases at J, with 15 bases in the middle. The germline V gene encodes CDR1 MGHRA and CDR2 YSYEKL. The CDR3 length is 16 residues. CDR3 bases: TGCGCCAGCAGCCAAGATAGGGGGGCCCAAGGCTACGAGCAGTACTTC. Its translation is CASSQDRGAQGYEQYF.

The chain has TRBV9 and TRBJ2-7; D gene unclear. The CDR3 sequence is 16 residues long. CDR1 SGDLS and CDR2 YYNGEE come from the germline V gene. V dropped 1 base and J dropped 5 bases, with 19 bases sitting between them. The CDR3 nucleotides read TGTGCCAGCAGCGTAACCGGACCGGGCTCGTTGGACGAGCAGTACTTC. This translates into CASSVTGPGSLDEQYF.

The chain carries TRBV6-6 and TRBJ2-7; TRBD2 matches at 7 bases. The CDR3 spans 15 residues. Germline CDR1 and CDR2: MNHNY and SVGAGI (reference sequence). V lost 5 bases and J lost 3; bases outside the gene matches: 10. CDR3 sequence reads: CASSHPETSFYEQYF. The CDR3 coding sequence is TGTGCCAGCAGTCATCCCGAGACTAGCTTCTACGAGCAGTACTTC.

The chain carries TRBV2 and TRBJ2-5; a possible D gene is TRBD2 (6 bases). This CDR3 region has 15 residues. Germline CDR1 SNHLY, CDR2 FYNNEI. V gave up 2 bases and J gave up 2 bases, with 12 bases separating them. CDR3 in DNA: TGTGCCAGCAGTGAAAGGGTTGGACTACAAGAGACCCAGTACTTC. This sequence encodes CASSERVGLQETQYF. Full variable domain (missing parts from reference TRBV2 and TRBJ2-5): EPEVTQTPSHQVTQMGQEVILRCVPISNHLYFYWYRQILGQKVEFLVSFYNNEISEKSEIFDDQFSVERPDGSNFTLKIRSTKLEDSAMYFCASSERVGLQETQYFGPGTRLLVL.

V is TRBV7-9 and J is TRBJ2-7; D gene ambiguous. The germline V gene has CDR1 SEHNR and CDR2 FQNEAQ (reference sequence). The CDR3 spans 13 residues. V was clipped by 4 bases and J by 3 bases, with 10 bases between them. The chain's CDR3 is CASSSQRVYEQYF. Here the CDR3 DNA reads TGTGCCAGCAGCTCGCAAAGGGTCTACGAGCAGTACTTC.

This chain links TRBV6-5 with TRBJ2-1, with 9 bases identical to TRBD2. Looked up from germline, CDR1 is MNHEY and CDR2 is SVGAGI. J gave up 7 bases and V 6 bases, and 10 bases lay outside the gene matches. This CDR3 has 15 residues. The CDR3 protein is CASSSSGRSGNEQFF. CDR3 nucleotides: TGTGCCAGCAGCTCAAGCGGGAGGAGTGGGAATGAGCAGTTCTTC.

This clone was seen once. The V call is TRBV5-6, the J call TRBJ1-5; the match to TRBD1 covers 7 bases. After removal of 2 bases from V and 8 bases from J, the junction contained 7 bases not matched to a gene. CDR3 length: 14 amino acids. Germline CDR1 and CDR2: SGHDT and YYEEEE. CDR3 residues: CASSFGAGGEPQHF. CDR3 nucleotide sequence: TGTGCCAGCAGCTTCGGGGCAGGGGGTGAGCCCCAGCATTTT.

The CDR3: CATTSGELFF. CDR3 in DNA: TGTGCCACCACTTCTGGGGAGCTGTTTTTT. The chain links TRBV6-1 to TRBJ2-2; D not certain. This CDR3 has 10 residues. The germline gives CDR1 MNHNS, CDR2 SASEGT. Trimming removed 10 bases at V and 8 bases at J, with 8 bases between.

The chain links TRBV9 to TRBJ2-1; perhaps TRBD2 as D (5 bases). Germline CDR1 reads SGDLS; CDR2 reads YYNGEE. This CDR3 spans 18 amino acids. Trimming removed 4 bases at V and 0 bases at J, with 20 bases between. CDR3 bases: TGTGCCAGCAGCCTCGCCAGCGGTCGGATCAGCTCCTACAATGAGCAGTTCTTC. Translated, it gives CASSLASGRISSYNEQFF.

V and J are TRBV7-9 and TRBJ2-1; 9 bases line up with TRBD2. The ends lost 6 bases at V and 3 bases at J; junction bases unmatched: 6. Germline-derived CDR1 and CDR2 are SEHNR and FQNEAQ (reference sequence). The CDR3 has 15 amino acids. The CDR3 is CASSRLAEIYNEQFF. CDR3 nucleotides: TGTGCCAGCAGTCGACTAGCGGAAATCTACAATGAGCAGTTCTTC.

This CDR3 is CASTRQFDGYTF. The CDR3, as DNA: TGTGCCAGCACAAGACAGTTCGATGGCTACACCTTC. The chain combines TRBV9 with TRBJ1-2; weak D call: TRBD1 (5 bases). The V gene lost 6 bases and the J gene lost 6 bases, with 12 bases spanning the gap. The CDR3 covers 12 residues. In germline, CDR1 is SGDLS, CDR2 YYNGEE.

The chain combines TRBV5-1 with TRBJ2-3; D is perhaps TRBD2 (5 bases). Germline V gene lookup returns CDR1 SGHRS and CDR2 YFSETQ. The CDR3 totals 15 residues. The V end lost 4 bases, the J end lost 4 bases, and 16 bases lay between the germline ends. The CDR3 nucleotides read TGCGCCAGCAGCCCGGCAGAACGGGGTGCAGATACGCAGTATTTT. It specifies CASSPAERGADTQYF.

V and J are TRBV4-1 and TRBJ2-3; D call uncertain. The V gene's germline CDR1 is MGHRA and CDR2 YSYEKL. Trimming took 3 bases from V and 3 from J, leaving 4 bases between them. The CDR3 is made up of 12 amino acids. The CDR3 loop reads CASSHQTDTQYF. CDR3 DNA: TGCGCCAGCAGCCACCAGACAGATACGCAGTATTTT.

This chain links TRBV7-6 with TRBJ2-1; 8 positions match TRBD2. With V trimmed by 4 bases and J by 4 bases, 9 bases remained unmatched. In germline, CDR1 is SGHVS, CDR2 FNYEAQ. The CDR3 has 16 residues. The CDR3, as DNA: TGTGCCAGCAGCTCGGCCGGGACTAGTGGATACAATGAGCAGTTCTTC. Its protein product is CASSSAGTSGYNEQFF.

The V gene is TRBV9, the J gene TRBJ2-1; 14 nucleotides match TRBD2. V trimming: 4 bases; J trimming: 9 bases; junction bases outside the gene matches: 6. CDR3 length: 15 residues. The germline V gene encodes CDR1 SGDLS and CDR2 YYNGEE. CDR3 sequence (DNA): TGTGCCAGCAGCACGACTAGCGGGAGGGCCGGTGAGCAGTTCTTC. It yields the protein CASSTTSGRAGEQFF.

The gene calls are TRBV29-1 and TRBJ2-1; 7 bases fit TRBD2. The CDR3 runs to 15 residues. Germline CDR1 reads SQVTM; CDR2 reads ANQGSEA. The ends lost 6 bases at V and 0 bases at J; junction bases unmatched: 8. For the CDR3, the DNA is TGCAGCGTGAGTACTAGCGAGAGCTCCTACAATGAGCAGTTCTTC. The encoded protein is CSVSTSESSYNEQFF.

CDR3 residues: CASSWGDRSSAGELFF. In DNA form, the CDR3 reads TGCGCCAGCAGCTGGGGGGACCGGTCTAGTGCCGGGGAGCTGTTTTTT. The chain recombines TRBV5-1 with TRBJ2-2, with D tentatively TRBD2 (6 bases). Per germline, CDR1 SGHRS and CDR2 YFSETQ. Trimming took off 3 bases at V and 6 bases at J, with 18 bases between the two ends. The CDR3 contains 16 residues.